This entry lists 24 T cell receptor beta chains sequenced from one sample in a study of T cell responses to AZD1222 COVID-19 vaccine. Generated by immunoSEQ multiplex PCR, the TCRdb table keeps only in-frame clones and is missing some. Among roughly 72,000 clones listed, 88% were seen once. The source was peripheral blood, collected 28 days after the second dose of the MenACWY control vaccine. These receptors were collected from an adult who received the MenACWY meningococcal vaccine as a control.

The chain has TRBV9 and TRBJ1-1; D unclear. This CDR3 has 12 residues. Trimming stripped 3 bases from V and 6 bases from J, with 9 bases between. CDR1 is SGDLS, CDR2 YYNGEE, per germline. CDR3 protein: CASSGGFSEAFF. In DNA form, the CDR3 reads TGTGCCAGCAGCGGTGGTTTTTCTGAAGCTTTCTTT.

This chain joins TRBV5-6 and TRBJ1-2; D not certain. V lost 1 base, J lost 6 bases, and 10 bases lay in between. CDR3 length equals 13 residues. The germline gives CDR1 SGHDT, CDR2 YYEEEE. CDR3 nucleotides: TGTGCCAGCAGCTTGATGAACTCCCATGGCTACACCTTC. As protein: CASSLMNSHGYTF.

CDR3 in amino acids: CASSQMGDTQYF. CDR3 in DNA: TGTGCCAGCAGCCAGATGGGGGATACGCAGTATTTT. The chain employs TRBV7-2 and TRBJ2-3, with D uncertain. The V and J ends lost 5 bases and 6 bases respectively, with 9 bases between them. In germline, CDR1 is SGHTA, CDR2 FQGNSA. The CDR3 has 12 residues.

This clone was counted only a few times. The chain has TRBV7-7 and TRBJ2-7, with a weak D call TRBD2 (5 bases). The CDR3 runs 14 residues. The germline gives CDR1 SSHAT, CDR2 FNYEAQ (reference sequence). V lost 0 bases to trimming and J lost 5 bases, with 11 bases between them. The DNA of the CDR3 is TGTGCCAGCAGCTTAGCTGGGCTAGCTAACGAGCAGTACTTC. It translates to CASSLAGLANEQYF.

The genes are TRBV4-1 and TRBJ1-1, with TRBD1 matching 7 bases. V shed 1 base and J 0 bases; nucleotides not matched to a gene: 11. There are 18 residues in the CDR3. Per the germline V gene, CDR1 is MGHRA and CDR2 is YSYEKL. The DNA of the CDR3 is TGCGCCAGCAGCCAAGGGAACAGGGGACTGTCCATGAACACTGAAGCTTTCTTT. It is translated as CASSQGNRGLSMNTEAFF.

The gene calls are TRBV7-2 and TRBJ2-7; D not resolved. CDR1 SGHTA and CDR2 FQGNSA come from the germline V gene. Between the trimmed V and J ends, which lost 5 bases and 3 bases, there was a span of 14 bases. The CDR3 length is 14 residues. The CDR3 loop reads CASSPNTLFYEQYF. CDR3 sequence (DNA): TGTGCCAGCAGCCCAAACACACTTTTCTACGAGCAGTACTTC.

This clone was seen only once. The CDR3 spells CASSLAQQGANSPLHF. CDR3 coding DNA: TGTGCCAGCAGCTTGGCTCAGCAGGGGGCCAATTCACCCCTCCACTTT. This chain links TRBV5-4 with TRBJ1-6, with TRBD1 matching over 8 bases. V was pared by 0 bases and J by 7 bases, with 6 bases of the junction left unmatched. The CDR3 runs to 16 residues. Germline V gives CDR1 SGHNT, CDR2 YYREEE (reference sequence).

This chain links TRBV19 with TRBJ1-2; D perhaps matches TRBD1 (5 bases). This CDR3 has 13 amino acids. The germline V and J ends were trimmed by 2 bases and 4 bases, with 8 bases remaining between them. CDR1 is LNHDA and CDR2 is SQIVND in the germline V gene (reference sequence). Here the CDR3 reads CASSIRQSYGYTF. The CDR3 nucleotides are TGTGCCAGTAGTATACGACAGAGCTATGGCTACACCTTC.

This clone has just one count. The chain recombines TRBV5-6 with TRBJ1-6; D is uncertain. Per the germline V gene, CDR1 is SGHDT and CDR2 is YYEEEE. Trimming shortened V by 0 bases and J by 5 bases, and 9 bases separated the two germline ends. The CDR3 consists of 15 residues. The DNA for the CDR3 is TGTGCCAGCAGCTTGGGATCGGAGGATAATTCACCCCTCCACTTT. Encoded protein: CASSLGSEDNSPLHF.

The genes are TRBV5-1 and TRBJ1-1, with D unclear. This CDR3 has 14 residues. The germline V and J ends were trimmed by 3 bases and 10 bases, with 19 bases remaining between them. Germline V gene sequence: CDR1 SGHRS, CDR2 YFSETQ. The CDR3 spells CASSWAGQTERAFF. CDR3 DNA sequence: TGCGCCAGCAGCTGGGCCGGGCAAACAGAGAGAGCTTTCTTT. The variable domain in full, with the rest retrieved from reference TRBV5-1 and TRBJ1-1, is KAGVTQTPRYLIKTRGQQVTLSCSPISGHRSVSWYQQTPGQGLQFLFEYFSETQRNKGNFPGRFSGRQFSNSRSEMNVSTLELGDSALYLCASSWAGQTERAFFGQGTRLTVV.

This clone was observed once. The rearrangement links TRBV24-1 to TRBJ1-2; 9 bases map to TRBD1. CDR1 and CDR2 (germline): KGHDR, SFDVKD. The ends lost 3 bases at V and 5 bases at J; junction bases unmatched: 3. The CDR3 is 14 residues long. In DNA form, the CDR3 reads TGTGCCACCAGTGATCCGGGACAGGGTTATGGCTACACCTTC. It codes for CATSDPGQGYGYTF.

This chain links TRBV11-1 with TRBJ1-1, with D unresolved. V lost 5 bases to trimming and J lost 7 bases, with 23 bases between them. The germline V gene has CDR1 SGHAT and CDR2 FQDESV (reference sequence). This CDR3 region has 16 residues. The chain's CDR3 is CASSPRLLSPAGEAFF. CDR3 sequence (DNA): TGTGCCAGCAGCCCTCGTCTTTTATCGCCAGCGGGTGAAGCTTTCTTT.

The CDR3 coding sequence is TGCGCCAGCAGCGATGGGACAGGTTCACCCCTCCACTTT. Translation gives CASSDGTGSPLHF. The rearrangement links TRBV5-1 to TRBJ1-6; 8 bases map to TRBD1. The V gene end was trimmed by 4 bases and the J gene end by 9 bases; junction bases not matched to a gene: 3. This CDR3 has 13 residues. The germline V gene has CDR1 SGHRS and CDR2 YFSETQ. The full variable domain, completed using reference TRBV5-1 and TRBJ1-6, is KAGVTQTPRYLIKTRGQQVTLSCSPISGHRSVSWYQQTPGQGLQFLFEYFSETQRNKGNFPGRFSGRQFSNSRSEMNVSTLELGDSALYLCASSDGTGSPLHFGNGTRLTVT.

V and J are TRBV25-1 and TRBJ1-6; 9 bases line up with TRBD1. The trim removed 6 bases at V and 9 bases at J, leaving 9 bases unmatched. CDR1 is MGHDK and CDR2 is SYGVNS in the germline V gene. CDR3 length: 15 amino acids. CDR3 region: CASRSTGGGSSPLHF. The CDR3 region has the DNA TGTGCCAGCAGATCAACAGGGGGCGGGAGTTCACCCCTCCACTTT.

V gene TRBV30 combines with J gene TRBJ1-2, with 7 bases lining up with TRBD1. The germline V gene has CDR1 GTSNPN and CDR2 SVGIG (reference sequence). Trimming took 4 bases from V and 0 from J; bases not matched to a gene: 8. The CDR3 is made up of 15 amino acids. CDR3 DNA sequence: TGTGCCTGGACCCCTTCCGGGACAGCTAACTATGGCTACACCTTC. Protein: CAWTPSGTANYGYTF.

This chain links TRBV14 with TRBJ1-1; D is unclear. This CDR3 is 15 amino acids long. Germline V gene lookup returns CDR1 SGHDN and CDR2 FVKESK. V lost 0 bases to trimming and J lost 4 bases, with 12 bases between them. The CDR3 region is CASSQEELGITEAFF. Here the CDR3 DNA reads TGTGCCAGCAGCCAAGAGGAGCTGGGGATCACTGAAGCTTTCTTT. The variable domain in full, with the rest retrieved from reference TRBV14 and TRBJ1-1, is EAGVTQFPSHSVIEKGQTVTLRCDPISGHDNLYWYRRVMGKEIKFLLHFVKESKQDESGMPNNRFLAERTGGTYSTLKVQPAELEDSGVYFCASSQEELGITEAFFGQGTRLTVV.

This clone was seen a few times. The V and J genes are TRBV30 and TRBJ1-6; 7 bases match TRBD1. The CDR3 has 12 residues. With V trimmed by 8 bases and J by 5 bases, 3 bases remained unmatched. CDR1 is GTSNPN, CDR2 SVGIG, per germline (reference sequence). The CDR3 protein is CAGTVNNSPLHF. CDR3 nucleotides: TGTGCCGGGACAGTGAATAATTCACCCCTCCACTTT.

This chain joins TRBV6-5 and TRBJ2-5; 8 bases map to TRBD2. After removal of 3 bases from V and 5 bases from J, the junction contained 5 bases not matched to a gene. This CDR3 contains 14 residues. Germline V gene lookup returns CDR1 MNHEY and CDR2 SVGAGI. The CDR3 here is CASSYAGGVETQYF. The CDR3 DNA is TGTGCCAGCAGTTATGCGGGGGGCGTCGAGACCCAGTACTTC.

The chain has TRBV4-1 and TRBJ1-5; D is unclear. Trimming removed 1 base at V and 0 bases at J, with 7 bases between. The CDR3 is made up of 15 amino acids. The germline gives CDR1 MGHRA, CDR2 YSYEKL. CDR3 bases: TGCGCCAGCAGCCAAGCGATTCGTAGCAATCAGCCCCAGCATTTT. Its translation: CASSQAIRSNQPQHF.

The V gene is TRBV15, the J gene TRBJ1-4; D call uncertain. The CDR3 loop spans 17 amino acids. The germline gives CDR1 LNHNV, CDR2 YYDKDF (reference sequence). Trimming stripped 8 bases from V and 1 base from J, with 20 bases between. The DNA of the CDR3 is TGTGCCACCGCCCCCATGGAGGGAATAAGAACTAATGAAAAACTGTTTTTT. Its protein is CATAPMEGIRTNEKLFF.

This chain uses TRBV11-2 with TRBJ2-5; 7 bases are shared with TRBD1. CDR1 is SGHAT, CDR2 FQNNGV, per germline. The CDR3 has 16 amino acids. The V gene end was trimmed by 5 bases and the J gene end by 0 bases; junction bases not matched to a gene: 9. The CDR3 spells CASSPQGGQYQETQYF. DNA of the CDR3: TGTGCCAGCAGCCCTCAAGGGGGCCAGTACCAAGAGACCCAGTACTTC.

This clone was detected only a few times. V is TRBV7-8 and J is TRBJ1-1, with D unresolved. This CDR3 is 15 amino acids long. Per the germline V gene, CDR1 is SGHVS and CDR2 is FQNEAQ. V was trimmed by 0 bases and J by 5 bases, leaving 13 bases between them. The CDR3 loop reads CASSLATSPGTEAFF. In DNA form, the CDR3 reads TGTGCCAGCAGCTTAGCGACCTCTCCGGGGACTGAAGCTTTCTTT.

This clone was counted once. V gene TRBV5-1 combines with J gene TRBJ1-3; 9 nucleotides line up with TRBD1. CDR1 is SGHRS, CDR2 YFSETQ, per germline. CDR3 length: 14 residues. V trimming: 8 bases; J trimming: 3 bases; junction bases outside the gene matches: 6. The CDR3 loop reads CASSQGAVGNTIYF. CDR3 in DNA: TGCGCCAGTTCACAGGGGGCTGTTGGAAACACCATATATTTT. The entire variable domain, with the rest obtained from reference TRBV5-1 and TRBJ1-3, is as follows: KAGVTQTPRYLIKTRGQQVTLSCSPISGHRSVSWYQQTPGQGLQFLFEYFSETQRNKGNFPGRFSGRQFSNSRSEMNVSTLELGDSALYLCASSQGAVGNTIYFGEGSWLTVV.

This rearrangement joins TRBV5-4 to TRBJ2-1; 15 bases are a match to TRBD2. This CDR3 spans 16 amino acids. Trimming removed 4 bases from V and 10 bases from J; junction bases left unmatched: 9. The germline gives CDR1 SGHNT, CDR2 YYREEE (reference sequence). CDR3 loop: CASSPPGTSGGLEQFF. CDR3 nucleotide sequence: TGTGCCAGCAGCCCCCCCGGGACTAGCGGGGGGTTGGAGCAGTTCTTC.